The 22 T cell receptor beta chains reported below all come from one sample, sequenced in a study of control samples from healthy donors and cancer patients. Produced via immunoSEQ multiplex PCR; TCRdb's table is partial and in-frame only. The table has some 130,000 clones, around 92% seen once. The sequencing input was blood. These receptors came from a woman aged 45-65 years in good health.

The rearrangement uses TRBV5-1 and TRBJ2-2; possibly TRBD2 for D (6 bases). Germline values: CDR1 SGHRS, CDR2 YFSETQ. The V and J ends lost 2 bases and 0 bases respectively, with 11 bases between them. The CDR3 consists of 16 residues. In nucleotides, the CDR3 is TGCGCCAGCAGCTTAGGGGACTCCGCGAACACCGGGGAGCTGTTTTTT. This translates into CASSLGDSANTGELFF.

V gene TRBV2 combines with J gene TRBJ1-5; no clear D. The CDR3 sequence is 12 residues long. With 1 base removed from V and 9 bases from J, the gap between germline ends came to 7 bases. In germline, CDR1 is SNHLY, CDR2 FYNNEI. The CDR3: CASSEGVSPQHF. CDR3 DNA sequence: TGTGCCAGCAGTGAAGGGGTATCGCCCCAGCATTTT.

The CDR3, as DNA: TGTGCCAGCAGGAGCCAGGGGGCGCGGGGAGAGACCCAGTACTTC. Translation: CASRSQGARGETQYF. V gene TRBV27 combines with J gene TRBJ2-5, with 8 bases that match TRBD1. V gave up 6 bases and J gave up 4 bases; unmatched junction bases: 10. From germline, CDR1 is MNHEY and CDR2 SMNVEV (reference sequence). The CDR3 spans 15 residues.

The rearrangement joins TRBV19 to TRBJ2-1; 9 nucleotides align to TRBD2. V was pared by 3 bases and J by 3 bases, with 6 bases of the junction left unmatched. Germline CDR1 LNHDA, CDR2 SQIVND (reference sequence). The CDR3 runs to 16 residues. CDR3 bases: TGTGCCAGTAGTATGACTAGCGGTTACTACTACAATGAGCAGTTCTTC. Its translation: CASSMTSGYYYNEQFF.

This clone was counted a single time. The chain uses TRBV2 and TRBJ2-1; TRBD2 matches 9 bases. CDR1 SNHLY and CDR2 FYNNEI come from the germline V gene. CDR3 length: 15 amino acids. V was clipped by 6 bases and J by 9 bases; unmatched bases: 12. In DNA, the CDR3 is TGTGCCAGCAGCCAGGGGCTAGCGGGGAGCAGTGAGCAGTTCTTC. It specifies CASSQGLAGSSEQFF.

V and J are TRBV5-1 and TRBJ1-2; no reliable D call. The germline CDR1 and CDR2 sequences are SGHRS and YFSETQ. The V end lost 4 bases, the J end lost 0 bases, and 7 bases lay between the germline ends. The CDR3 covers 13 residues. The CDR3 here is CASSRETNYGYTF. The CDR3 coding sequence is TGCGCCAGCAGCCGGGAGACTAACTATGGCTACACCTTC.

The rearrangement uses TRBV19 and TRBJ2-1; TRBD1 agrees at 8 bases. V lost 10 bases and J lost 5; bases outside the gene matches: 7. Germline V gives CDR1 LNHDA, CDR2 SQIVND (reference sequence). There are 13 residues in the CDR3. As DNA, the CDR3 is TGTGCCACATCCGACAGGGGAGACAATGAGCAGTTCTTC. Amino acids: CATSDRGDNEQFF.

The V gene is TRBV7-8, the J gene TRBJ1-1; 9 bases fit TRBD1. Germline V gene lookup returns CDR1 SGHVS and CDR2 FQNEAQ. The CDR3 loop spans 15 amino acids. V lost 4 bases to trimming and J lost 5 bases; unmatched junction nucleotides: 8. The CDR3 bases are TGTGCCAGCAGCTCCGGGGGACAGGGCGGGACTGAAGCTTTCTTT. Amino acids: CASSSGGQGGTEAFF.

The gene calls are TRBV6-6 and TRBJ1-6, with D unclear. The CDR3 spans 15 residues. Deletions cut 0 bases from V and 9 bases from J, with 12 bases between. Germline V gives CDR1 MNHNY, CDR2 SVGAGI (reference sequence). The CDR3 sequence is CASSYSSPRTSPLHF. The CDR3 DNA follows: TGTGCCAGCAGTTACTCGTCACCCCGGACTTCACCCCTCCACTTT.

This chain joins TRBV6-2 or TRBV6-3 and TRBJ2-1, with 11 bases aligning to TRBD2. Germline lookup yields CDR1 MNHEY and CDR2 SVGEGT. Unmatched junction bases numbered 5, after V lost 6 bases and J lost 4 bases. This CDR3 contains 15 residues. CDR3 protein: CASSLRTSGYNEQFF. Written as DNA, the CDR3 is TGTGCCAGCAGCCTTAGGACTAGCGGGTACAATGAGCAGTTCTTC.

The J gene is TRBJ1-5, the V gene TRBV30, with TRBD1 matching 9 bases. The V gene's germline CDR1 is GTSNPN and CDR2 SVGIG (reference sequence). The V and J ends lost 0 bases and 5 bases, in that order; junction bases with no gene match: 2. The CDR3 has 14 residues. The CDR3 nucleotides are TGTGCCTGGAGTGTAGGACAGGGGTATCAGCCCCAGCATTTT. This gives the protein CAWSVGQGYQPQHF.

This rearrangement joins TRBV5-1 to TRBJ1-2, with D possibly matching TRBD1 (6 bases). The CDR3 loop spans 14 amino acids. Trimming pared 2 bases from V and 6 bases from J, leaving 14 bases between. Germline values: CDR1 SGHRS, CDR2 YFSETQ. CDR3 sequence (DNA): TGCGCCAGCAGCTTTCCCCAGGGGAAGGATGGCTACACCTTC. Its translation is CASSFPQGKDGYTF.

This clone was seen only once. V and J are TRBV19 and TRBJ1-5; possible D gene TRBD1, 6 bases. The CDR3 covers 16 residues. The V end was cut by 9 bases, the J end by 3 bases, with 21 bases between. The germline V gene has CDR1 LNHDA and CDR2 SQIVND (reference sequence). The CDR3 region has the DNA TGTGCCAGCGCTACGACAGGACTCACCCACAATCAGCCCCAGCATTTT. Residues: CASATTGLTHNQPQHF.

The rearrangement links TRBV27 to TRBJ1-2, with 9 bases aligning to TRBD1. Trimming removed 5 bases from V and 7 bases from J; junction bases left unmatched: 11. The CDR3 runs to 15 residues. Germline V gives CDR1 MNHEY, CDR2 SMNVEV (reference sequence). CDR3 nucleotide sequence: TGTGCCAGCAGTCCCTCGGGACAGGGATATGCTGGCTACACCTTC. It yields the protein CASSPSGQGYAGYTF.

This clone was seen once. The chain has TRBV2 and TRBJ2-7; 8 positions agree with TRBD1. The germline V gene encodes CDR1 SNHLY and CDR2 FYNNEI. CDR3 length: 15 amino acids. V lost 6 bases to trimming and J lost 1 base; unmatched junction nucleotides: 8. The CDR3 DNA follows: TGTGCCAGCAGAGACAGGGGATCCAATTCCTACGAGCAGTACTTC. Encoded protein: CASRDRGSNSYEQYF.

The J gene is TRBJ1-5, the V gene TRBV5-8; D is ambiguous. CDR1 and CDR2 from the germline V gene are SGHTS and YDEGEE. Trimming removed 0 bases from V and 0 bases from J, with 10 bases in between. CDR3 length: 16 amino acids. The CDR3 is CASSLDLSVSNQPQHF. The DNA for the CDR3 is TGTGCCAGCAGCTTGGATTTGTCCGTTAGCAATCAGCCCCAGCATTTT.

The chain couples TRBV6-2 or TRBV6-3 to TRBJ1-6; possible D gene TRBD1, 6 bases. V was clipped by 4 bases and J by 10 bases, with 11 bases between them. The CDR3 covers 13 residues. Germline V CDR1 and CDR2: MNHEY, SVGEGT. The CDR3 DNA follows: TGTGCCAGCAGTTTGATTACAGGGTCACCCCTCCACTTT. It translates to CASSLITGSPLHF.

J is TRBJ1-2 and V is TRBV6-1; D possibly corresponds to TRBD1 (6 bases). V was trimmed by 0 bases and J by 4 bases, leaving 18 bases between them. The CDR3 contains 17 residues. Germline V gene data show CDR1 as MNHNS and CDR2 as SASEGT. The CDR3 DNA sequence: TGTGCCAGCAGTGAAGCACACAGGGCGTCCCCTGCCTATGGCTACACCTTC. Its translation is CASSEAHRASPAYGYTF.

V usage is TRBV30 and J usage is TRBJ1-1; possibly TRBD1 for D (5 bases). The germline V gene has CDR1 GTSNPN and CDR2 SVGIG (reference sequence). This CDR3 contains 11 residues. V dropped 5 bases and J dropped 6 bases, with 10 bases sitting between them. CDR3 residues: CAWEGPAEAFF. The DNA for the CDR3 is TGTGCCTGGGAGGGGCCCGCTGAAGCTTTCTTT.

There are a few counts of this clone. V is TRBV10-1 and J is TRBJ1-5; D perhaps matches TRBD1 (5 bases). There are 15 residues in the CDR3. The germline V gene encodes CDR1 WNHNN and CDR2 SYGVQD (reference sequence). Trimming stripped 2 bases from V and 4 bases from J, with 12 bases between. The CDR3 loop reads CASSEGDSVNQPQHF. The CDR3 DNA is TGCGCCAGCAGTGAGGGGGACTCAGTAAATCAGCCCCAGCATTTT.

The chain employs TRBV24-1 and TRBJ1-5; D unresolved. V shed 1 base and J shed 1 base, with 4 bases lying between them. Per the germline V gene, CDR1 is KGHDR and CDR2 is SFDVKD. The CDR3 contains 14 residues. The CDR3 is CATSDFKSNQPQHF. The CDR3 region has the DNA TGTGCCACCAGTGATTTTAAGAGCAATCAGCCCCAGCATTTT.

The chain employs TRBV27 and TRBJ2-3; D call uncertain. The CDR3 runs 16 residues. Trimming cost V 1 base and J 1 base, with 12 bases left between them. From germline, CDR1 is MNHEY and CDR2 SMNVEV (reference sequence). CDR3 in amino acids: CASSLYSPSGTDTQYF. CDR3 nucleotides: TGTGCCAGCAGTTTATACTCCCCCTCCGGCACAGATACGCAGTATTTT.